A single TCR beta chain is shown here with its context. Its specificity is unknown. The sample comes from a study of cytomegalovirus exposure and HLA in healthy donors. Profiling relied on immunoSEQ multiplex PCR, and the TCRdb table lists in-frame clones only, not all of them. This table has 190,000 or so clones, about 80% appearing once. Between the trimmed V and J ends, which lost 5 bases and 1 base, there was a span of 15 bases. This CDR3 region has 16 residues. Germline-derived CDR1 and CDR2 are SGHVS and FNYEAQ. General observations from the study: Cytomegalovirus association was listed for 150 or so TCR beta chains. Most TCRs appeared rarely, but some public TCRs recurred in many donors. A later analysis found first-cohort TCR clusters tended to co-occur in the 100 to 150 validation repertoires.

The genes are TRBV7-6 and TRBJ1-5, with D unclear. The material sequenced was PBMCs. The source is a woman aged 18-29 years in good health and CMV-seropositive. CDR3 sequence: CASSMGAHGSNQPQHF. DNA for the CDR3: TGTGCCAGCAGCATGGGTGCCCACGGGAGCAATCAGCCCCAGCATTTT.